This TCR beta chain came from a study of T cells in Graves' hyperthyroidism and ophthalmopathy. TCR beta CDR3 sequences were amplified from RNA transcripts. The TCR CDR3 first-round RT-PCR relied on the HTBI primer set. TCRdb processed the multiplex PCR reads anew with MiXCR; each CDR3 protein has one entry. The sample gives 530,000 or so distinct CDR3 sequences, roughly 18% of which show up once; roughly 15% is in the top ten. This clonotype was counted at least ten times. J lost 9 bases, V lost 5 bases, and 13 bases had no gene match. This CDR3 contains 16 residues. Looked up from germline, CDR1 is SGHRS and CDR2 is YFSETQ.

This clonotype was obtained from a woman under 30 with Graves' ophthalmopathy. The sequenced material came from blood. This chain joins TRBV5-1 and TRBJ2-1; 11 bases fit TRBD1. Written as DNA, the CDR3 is TGCGCCAGCAGTCTTCCCGGGACAGGGGGTCACGCTGAGCAGTTCTTC. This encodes CASSLPGTGGHAEQFF.